A selection of T cell receptor beta chains follows, all from one sample in a study of sequential checkpoint blockade in melanoma. Some clones are missing from TCRdb's copy, which holds only in-frame ones; the method was immunoSEQ multiplex PCR. Of roughly 3,100 clones detected, over 20% appear once; the ten largest clones hold 7.6%. Sequencing used tumor tissue (inferred from file names), obtained from a patient given nivolumab and ipilimumab in sequence. Source of these receptors: a human donor with melanoma. CDR3s leave out the opening cysteine and the closing phenylalanine or tryptophan. A D gene is named only where the DNA matches it firmly.

TRBJ2-7 . TRBV11-3 ASSSHGTWIYEQY
TRBJ1-1 . TRBV11-3 ASSGSGSMNTEAF
TRBJ1-2 . TRBV29-1 SVEGRAVLEGYT
TRBJ1-2 . TRBV18 ASSVQGEEYGYT
TRBJ1-2 . TRBV11-3 ASSLGAGLYGYT
TRBJ1-1 TRBD1 TRBV11-3 ASSLRDRAAEAF
TRBJ2-1 . TRBV5-1 ASSRDTTYNEQF
TRBJ2-7 TRBD2 TRBV11-3 ASSLDPSGVYEQY
TRBJ2-1 TRBD1 TRBV11-3 ASSLRTGGSSYNEQF
TRBJ1-5 TRBD1 TRBV12-5 ASTPTGYGNQPQH
TRBJ2-2 . TRBV11-3 ASSLGFTNTGELF
TRBJ2-4 TRBD1 TRBV11-3 ASSSGTGENIQY
TRBJ1-1 . TRBV9 ASTGQLNTEAF
TRBJ2-7 TRBD1 TRBV11-3 ASSLVGQGATYEQY
TRBJ1-6 . TRBV11-3 ASSSGGGGNSPLH
TRBJ2-1 . TRBV19 ASLSYNEQF
TRBJ2-7 TRBD2 TRBV11-3 ASSVPKTGTSGYEQY
TRBJ2-7 . TRBV6-8 ASSRAWGVILEQY
TRBJ1-1 . TRBV5-1 ASSLAWGALDTEAF
TRBJ2-1 TRBD2 TRBV6-8 ASRTLAGGALNEQF
TRBJ2-2 . TRBV11-3 ASSLGLGAGELF
TRBJ2-2 TRBD1 TRBV11-3 ASSFDRVAGELF
TRBJ1-2 . TRBV11-3 ASSLDGSNYGYT
TRBJ1-5 . TRBV11-3 ASSFLPRRRQPQH
TRBJ2-2 TRBD1 TRBV5-1 ASRRQGDTGELF
TRBJ1-4 . TRBV10-2 ASSSGPTEKLF
TRBJ2-7 TRBD2 TRBV5-1 ASSFGLAGDEQY
TRBJ1-2 . TRBV9 ASSVGGSYGYT
TRBJ2-5 . TRBV11-3 ASSLVLTAETQY
TRBJ2-5 TRBD1 TRBV11-3 ASSEEQGLAGETQY
TRBJ1-1 . TRBV5-1 ASSLSSVNTEAF
TRBJ2-1 TRBD2 TRBV14 ASSLTLTSGGVDEQF
TRBJ2-2 . TRBV10-3 AISESHSSGSGELF
TRBJ1-1 . TRBV11-3 ASSLDFGVRNTEAF
TRBJ2-5 TRBD2 TRBV11-3 ASSLTSGSGETQY